This is a list of T cell receptor beta chains from one sample in a study of cytomegalovirus exposure and HLA in healthy donors. Data came from immunoSEQ multiplex PCR; TCRdb stores just in-frame clones and leaves some out. The sample yields approximately 200,000 clones, over 80% seen once. Sequencing was performed on PBMCs. These receptors were obtained from a woman under 30 in good health and CMV-seronegative. CDR3s include the opening cysteine and the closing phenylalanine or tryptophan. The D gene is left open where the match is weak. Some rows have no size entry. The others give once, few or many, or a class for an expanded clone.

v_call	d_call	cdr3_length	j_call	clone_size	cdr3_aa	cdr3_nt
TRBV12-5	-	11	TRBJ2-7	few	CASGGPYEQYF	TGTGCTAGTGGGGGCCCCTACGAGCAGTACTTC
TRBV27	-	12	TRBJ1-1	-	CASSHGSAEAFF	TGTGCCAGCAGTCATGGGAGCGCTGAAGCTTTCTTT
TRBV21-1	-	15	TRBJ2-7	-	CASSKEPCGSGEQYF	TGTGCCAGCAGCAAAGAGCCCTGCGGGAGCGGCGAGCAGTACTTC
TRBV7-7	TRBD2	13	TRBJ2-5	-	CASSLLAGETQYF	TGTGCTAGCAGCCTACTAGCGGGGGAGACCCAGTACTTC
TRBV7-2	-	12	TRBJ2-1	once	CASSLEGNEQFF	TGTGCCAGCAGCTTGGAGGGCAATGAGCAGTTCTTC
TRBV30	-	13	TRBJ1-2	-	CAWSVRVGDGYTF	TGTGCCTGGAGTGTAAGAGTGGGAGATGGCTACACCTTC
TRBV4-1	TRBD1	16	TRBJ1-1	-	CASSQGGQGAGVEAFF	TGCGCCAGCAGCCAAGGGGGACAGGGGGCAGGGGTTGAAGCTTTCTTT
TRBV27	TRBD1	15	TRBJ2-2	-	CASSPPNRGTGELFF	TGTGCCAGCAGCCCACCCAACAGGGGCACCGGGGAGCTGTTTTTT
TRBV9	TRBD2	18	TRBJ2-1	-	CASSVELAGGRGDNEQFF	TGTGCCAGCAGCGTAGAACTAGCGGGAGGAAGAGGGGACAATGAGCAGTTCTTC
TRBV30	TRBD2	13	TRBJ2-1	-	CAWTSGRYNEQFF	TGTGCCTGGACTAGCGGGAGGTACAATGAGCAGTTCTTC
TRBV30	TRBD1	11	TRBJ2-7	-	CAWDRVAEQYF	TGTGCCTGGGACAGGGTCGCCGAGCAGTACTTC
TRBV27	TRBD2	17	TRBJ2-3	-	CASSLSGLAGYTDTQYF	TGTGCCAGCAGTTTATCAGGGCTAGCGGGCTACACAGATACGCAGTATTTT
TRBV6-5	-	15	TRBJ2-7	-	CASSYSGGSSYEQYF	TGTGCCAGCAGTTACTCAGGAGGTAGCTCCTACGAGCAGTACTTC
TRBV5-4	TRBD1	16	TRBJ2-7	-	CASSLEPGQATYEQYF	TGTGCCAGCAGCTTGGAACCGGGACAGGCAACCTACGAGCAGTACTTC
TRBV11-2	-	16	TRBJ2-2	-	CASSLLERVNTGELFF	TGTGCCAGCAGCCTACTCGAGAGGGTAAACACCGGGGAGCTGTTTTTT
TRBV6-1	-	16	TRBJ1-2	-	CASSETWAGGSDGYTF	TGTGCCAGCAGTGAAACATGGGCGGGGGGTAGTGATGGCTACACCTTC
TRBV11-2	TRBD1	18	TRBJ2-5	-	CASSTHPPAGTGVETQYF	TGTGCCAGCAGCACCCACCCGCCCGCCGGGACAGGGGTGGAGACCCAGTACTTC
TRBV29-1	-	15	TRBJ1-1	-	CSVDGAGEMNTEAFF	TGCAGCGTTGACGGGGCAGGGGAGATGAACACTGAAGCTTTCTTT
TRBV5-8	-	15	TRBJ1-2	-	CASKIAGRSNGGYTF	TGTGCCAGCAAAATCGCCGGCAGGTCAAACGGAGGCTACACCTTC
TRBV19	-	13	TRBJ1-2	-	CASSMDSYYGYTF	TGTGCCAGTAGTATGGACAGCTACTATGGCTACACCTTC
TRBV5-1	-	12	TRBJ2-7	-	CASSEGVYEQYF	TGCGCCAGCAGTGAGGGAGTCTACGAGCAGTACTTC
TRBV10-1	TRBD1	15	TRBJ1-1	-	CASSRLGGVNTEAFF	TGCGCCAGCAGTCGATTAGGGGGCGTGAACACTGAAGCTTTCTTT
TRBV29-1	-	12	TRBJ2-1	-	CSYQGRVSEQFF	TGCAGCTATCAGGGGCGCGTTAGTGAGCAGTTCTTC
TRBV29-1	-	13	TRBJ2-5	-	CSAPESGRETQYF	TGCAGCGCCCCGGAGTCGGGTCGGGAGACCCAGTACTTC
TRBV10-3	TRBD2	15	TRBJ2-7	-	CAISESASGSYEQYF	TGTGCCATCAGTGAGTCAGCTAGCGGTTCCTACGAGCAGTACTTC
TRBV7-6	TRBD1	15	TRBJ2-7	-	CASSPQAGQGYEQYF	TGTGCCAGCAGCCCCCAGGCGGGACAGGGTTACGAGCAGTACTTC
TRBV5-8	TRBD1	15	TRBJ1-5	-	CASSLGDRVHQPQHF	TGTGCCAGCAGCTTGGGAGACAGGGTTCATCAGCCCCAGCATTTT
TRBV25-1	TRBD1	18	TRBJ2-4	once	CASSEWGQGAGAKNIQYF	TGTGCCAGCAGTGAATGGGGACAGGGGGCGGGGGCCAAAAACATTCAGTACTTC
TRBV19	-	17	TRBJ1-4	-	CASSIHLGLRRDQKLFF	TGTGCCAGTAGTATCCACTTAGGACTTCGGCGGGATCAAAAACTGTTTTTT
TRBV5-1	TRBD1	16	TRBJ2-2	-	CASSFDRGKGTGELFF	TGCGCCAGCAGCTTTGACAGGGGGAAAGGCACCGGGGAGCTGTTTTTT
TRBV7-2	TRBD1	15	TRBJ1-5	-	CASSAQTGGHQPQHF	TGTGCCAGCAGCGCCCAGACAGGGGGCCATCAGCCCCAGCATTTT
TRBV5-4	TRBD1	14	TRBJ1-2	-	CASSSGGEPGGYTF	TGTGCCAGCAGCTCAGGGGGAGAGCCGGGTGGCTACACCTTC
TRBV5-1	TRBD2	17	TRBJ2-3	-	CASSLETSGRALDTQYF	TGCGCCAGCAGCTTGGAGACTAGCGGGAGGGCCTTAGATACGCAGTATTTT
TRBV4-2	TRBD2	16	TRBJ2-4	-	CASSLWVAGPKGIQYF	TGTGCCAGCAGCCTCTGGGTAGCGGGACCTAAGGGCATTCAGTACTTC